Listed below are T cell receptor beta chains from one sample, sequenced in a study. TCRdb reanalysed the 5' RACE reads using MiXCR and keeps one entry per CDR3 protein. The sample shows about 5,700 distinct CDR3 sequences, 34% of them seen only once. The sequenced sample was naive CD4+ T cells sorted from a lymph node. These receptors were obtained from a female donor with breast cancer. The CDR3 runs from the conserved cysteine through the conserved F or W. D genes are given only for firm matches. Some rows have no size entry. The others give once, few or many, or a class for an expanded clone.

15	TRBV5-1	NA	NA	TRBJ2-6	TGCGCCAGCAGCTTGGGAGACTCTGGGGCCAACGTCCTGACTTTC	CASSLGDSGANVLTF
17	TRBV24-1	TRBD2	few	TRBJ2-1	TGTGCCACCAGTGATCCCCGACTAGCGGGAGTTTCGGATGAGCAGTTCTTC	CATSDPRLAGVSDEQFF
16	TRBV7-8	TRBD2	medium-sized	TRBJ2-1	TGTGCCAGCAGCTTAGCGCTAGCGGGAGTATTCAATGAGCAGTTCTTC	CASSLALAGVFNEQFF
13	TRBV7-9	NA	medium-sized	TRBJ2-7	TGTGCCAGCAGCTTAGCAGGGCCGGGCGAGCAGTACTTC	CASSLAGPGEQYF
11	TRBV7-2	NA	NA	TRBJ2-5	TGTGCCAGCAGACTTGCAGAAACCCAGTACTTC	CASRLAETQYF
16	TRBV20-1	TRBD1	NA	TRBJ1-4	TGCAGTGCCCGTGCGGTCTCCGGGACAGGTTTTGAAAATCTGTTTTTT	CSARAVSGTGFENLFF
13	TRBV28	NA	few	TRBJ2-1	TGTGCCAGCTACGTAACAGGTTCTAATGAGCAGTTCTTC	CASYVTGSNEQFF
17	TRBV7-9	NA	NA	TRBJ2-2	TGTGCCAGCAGCCTTCTCGGGACTCTTGCGAACACCGGGGAGCTGTTTTTT	CASSLLGTLANTGELFF
14	TRBV7-3	NA	medium-sized	TRBJ2-7	TGTGCCAGCAGCGTAAGCGGCAGTGGTTACGAGCAGTACTTC	CASSVSGSGYEQYF
16	TRBV7-2	TRBD2	NA	TRBJ2-5	TGTGCCAGCAGCTTCGGACGGGAGGGCCGAGGAGAGACCCAGTACTTC	CASSFGREGRGETQYF
18	TRBV27	TRBD2	NA	TRBJ2-3	TGTGCCAGCAGTCTATTTGGCGGTAGCGGGAGGGTGGCAGATACGCAGTATTTT	CASSLFGGSGRVADTQYF
18	TRBV20-1	TRBD2	large	TRBJ2-1	TGCAGTGCTAGAGATTACAGGACTAGCGGGCACTCCTACAATGAGCAGTTCTTC	CSARDYRTSGHSYNEQFF
14	TRBV19	NA	few	TRBJ1-5	TGTGCCAGTAGTATGGAACATAAAAATCAGCCCCAGCATTTT	CASSMEHKNQPQHF
12	TRBV30	NA	few	TRBJ2-7	TGTGCCTGCACACAGGGGGGGTACGAGCAGTACTTC	CACTQGGYEQYF
13	TRBV5-6	NA	NA	TRBJ1-1	TGTGCCAGCAGCTTGGATCAACGGGCTGAAGCTTTCTTT	CASSLDQRAEAFF
14	TRBV27	NA	NA	TRBJ2-2	TGTGCCAGCAGTCTAAAAACGGGAGACGGGGAGCTGTTTTTT	CASSLKTGDGELFF
12	TRBV28	NA	NA	TRBJ1-2	TGTGCCAGCAGCCGTACAGGGTATGGCTACACCTTC	CASSRTGYGYTF
15	TRBV6-2/TRBV6-3	NA	NA	TRBJ2-2	TGTGCCAGCAGTCCCCCCGGGATTTCCACCGGGGAGCTGTTTTTT	CASSPPGISTGELFF
12	TRBV30	NA	NA	TRBJ1-6	TGTGCCTGGAGTGTGCCTAATTCACCCCTCCACTTT	CAWSVPNSPLHF
14	TRBV9	NA	medium-sized	TRBJ1-2	TGTGCCAGCAGCGTAGGTCAGGCCAACTATGGCTACACCTTC	CASSVGQANYGYTF
14	TRBV20-1	TRBD1	NA	TRBJ1-1	TGCAGTGCTAGTTGGGGGACAGGAGGAGCTGAAGCTTTCTTT	CSASWGTGGAEAFF
15	TRBV18	NA	NA	TRBJ2-7	TGTGCCAGCTCACTGGTCAGGGATCCAACCTACGAGCAGTACTTC	CASSLVRDPTYEQYF
16	TRBV21-1	NA	NA	TRBJ2-7	NA	CASSCFGQGISYEQYF
14	TRBV4-2	NA	few	TRBJ1-5	TGTGCCAGCAGCCAATCAGGGACGGCACAGCCCCAGCATTTT	CASSQSGTAQPQHF